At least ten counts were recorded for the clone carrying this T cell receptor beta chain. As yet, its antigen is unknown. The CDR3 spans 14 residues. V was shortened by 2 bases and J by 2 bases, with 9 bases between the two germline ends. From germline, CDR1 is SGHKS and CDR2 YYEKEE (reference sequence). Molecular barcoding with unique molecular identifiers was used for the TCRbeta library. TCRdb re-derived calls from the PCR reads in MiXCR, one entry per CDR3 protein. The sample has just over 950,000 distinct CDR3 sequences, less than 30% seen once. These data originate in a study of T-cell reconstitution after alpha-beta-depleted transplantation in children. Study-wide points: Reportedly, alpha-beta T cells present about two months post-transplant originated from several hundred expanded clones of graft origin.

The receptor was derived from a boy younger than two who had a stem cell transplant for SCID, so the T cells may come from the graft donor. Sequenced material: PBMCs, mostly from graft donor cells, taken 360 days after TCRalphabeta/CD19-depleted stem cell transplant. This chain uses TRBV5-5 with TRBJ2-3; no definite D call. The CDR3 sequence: CASSLQSSTDTQYF. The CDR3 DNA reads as TGTGCCAGCAGCTTACAGAGTTCCACAGATACGCAGTATTTT.